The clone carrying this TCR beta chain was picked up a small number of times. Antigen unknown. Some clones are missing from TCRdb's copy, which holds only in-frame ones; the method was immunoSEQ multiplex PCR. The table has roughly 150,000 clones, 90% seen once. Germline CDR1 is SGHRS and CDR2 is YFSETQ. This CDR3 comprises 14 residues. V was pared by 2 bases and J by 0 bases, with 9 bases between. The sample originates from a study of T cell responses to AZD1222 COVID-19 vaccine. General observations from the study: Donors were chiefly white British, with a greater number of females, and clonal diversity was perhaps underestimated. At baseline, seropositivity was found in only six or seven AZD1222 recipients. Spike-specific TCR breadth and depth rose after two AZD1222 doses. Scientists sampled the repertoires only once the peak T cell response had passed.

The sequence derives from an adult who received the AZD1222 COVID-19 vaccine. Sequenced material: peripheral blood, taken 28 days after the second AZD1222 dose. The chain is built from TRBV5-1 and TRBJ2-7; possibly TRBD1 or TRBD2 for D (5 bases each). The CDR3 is CASSFRESSYEQYF. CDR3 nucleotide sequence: TGCGCCAGCAGCTTCAGGGAGAGCTCCTACGAGCAGTACTTC.